The clone carrying this TCR beta chain was observed a few times. Its antigen remains unidentified. The sample originates from a study of cytomegalovirus exposure and HLA in healthy donors. General observations from the study: Follow-up analysis found HLA locus-dependent TCR association rates, highest for DRB1 and lowest for HLA-C.

Primers for the PCR totalled 60 Vbeta and 13 Jbeta. The repertoire was sequenced with immunoSEQ multiplex PCR; TCRdb's copy has only in-frame clones and lacks some. The sample lists roughly 110,000 clones; 70% to 80% were seen once. Germline V gives CDR1 MDHEN, CDR2 SYDVKM. The CDR3 consists of 14 residues. V was trimmed by 2 bases and J by 4 bases, leaving 11 bases between them. The sample comprised PBMCs. This chain links TRBV28 with TRBJ1-2; D possibly corresponds to TRBD1 (5 bases). The sequence came from a boy between 10 and 17 years old in good health and CMV-seronegative. In DNA, the CDR3 is TGTGCCAGCAGTTTAAGCGACAGACCCTATGGCTACACCTTC. It specifies CASSLSDRPYGYTF.